This T cell receptor (beta chain) was documented in a study of CD4 T cell repertoires in COVID-19. This clone was observed a single time. The V segment lost 4 bases and the J segment 2 bases; nucleotides outside the gene matches: 6. Germline V gene data show CDR1 as SGHRS and CDR2 as YFSETQ. CDR3 length equals 16 residues. Profiled with immunoSEQ multiplex PCR; TCRdb holds only in-frame clones, not every one. The sample lists approximately 79,000 clones; around 82% were seen once. This receptor was obtained from a human donor who had COVID-19. The sequences come from CD4+ T cells from peripheral blood, collected after recovery from COVID-19. V is TRBV5-1 and J is TRBJ2-3; 11 positions agree with TRBD2. CDR3: CASSEGLAVVTDTQYF. The CDR3 nucleotides are TGCGCCAGCAGCGAGGGACTAGCGGTAGTCACAGATACGCAGTATTTT.